This T cell receptor (beta chain) was sequenced during a study of blood T cell repertoires in COVID-19. As for the study in general: Sites in the United States, Italy and Spain provided acute and convalescent COVID-19 samples. From T cells, B-cell-depleted T cells, or PBMCs came the material, which was cDNA or gDNA.

The CDR3 is 20 residues long. Trimming removed 0 bases from V and 6 bases from J; junction bases left unmatched: 15. CDR1 is LGHNA and CDR2 is YNFKEQ in the germline V gene. Per the original methods: Amplification of reference gene primers was used by the study to estimate nucleated cell counts. Measured with immunoSEQ multiplex PCR; TCRdb has only the in-frame clones, and not every one. V and J calls and clone size are as listed in that table; D and trimming were resolved from the DNA. The table shows about 140,000 clones, with 70% to 90% occurring only once. The source material was peripheral blood. The TCR sequence derives from a woman aged 55-69 years with acute or convalescent COVID-19. The chain has TRBV4-2 and TRBJ2-1; 12 bases are a match to TRBD2. The CDR3 bases are TGTGCCAGCAGCCAAGATGCTAGCGGGGGGGACGGAATTGACGGCAATGAGCAGTTCTTC. Protein sequence: CASSQDASGGDGIDGNEQFF.